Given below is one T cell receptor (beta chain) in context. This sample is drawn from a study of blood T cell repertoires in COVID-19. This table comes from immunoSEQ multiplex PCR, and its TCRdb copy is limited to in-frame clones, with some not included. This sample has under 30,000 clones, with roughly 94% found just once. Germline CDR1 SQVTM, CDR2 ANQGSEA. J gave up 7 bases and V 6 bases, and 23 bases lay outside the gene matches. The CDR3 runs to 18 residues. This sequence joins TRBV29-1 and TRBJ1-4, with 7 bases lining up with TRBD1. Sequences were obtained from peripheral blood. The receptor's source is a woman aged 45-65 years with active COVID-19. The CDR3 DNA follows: TGCAGCGTCGCGACGGACAGGACCACGTTCTCCCGACCTGAAAAACTGTTTTTT. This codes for CSVATDRTTFSRPEKLFF.